This TCR beta chain is drawn from a study of STAT5B mutations in CD4+ large granular lymphocyte leukemia. Concerning this clone: What it binds is unknown.

Study conclusions and caveats: About a quarter of private leukemic clonotypes occurred rarely in other patients' non-leukemic repertoires. Data were not HLA-matched across samples. Compared with healthy controls (2/35), patient top clones favored TRBV06 (8/27). Patient CD4-sorted repertoires looked more clonal than healthy CD4+ repertoires, even without putative leukemic clones.

The CDR3 loop spans 16 amino acids. In germline, CDR1 is MGHDK, CDR2 SYGVNS. V shed 4 bases and J 6 bases; nucleotides not matched to a gene: 12. Profiled with immunoSEQ multiplex PCR; TCRdb holds only in-frame clones, not every one. This sample has 35,000 to 45,000 clones, with just over 85% found just once. The chain recombines TRBV25-1 with TRBJ1-5; 7 bases agree with TRBD1. This clonotype was sampled from a human donor in good health. Sequencing used CD4+ T cells from blood buffy coats. The CDR3 reads CASSAQGEGAAQPQHF. DNA for the CDR3: TGTGCCAGCAGTGCTCAGGGGGAGGGGGCGGCTCAGCCCCAGCATTTT.